These 6 T cell receptor beta chains came from one sample sequenced in a study of shared clonotypes between healthy human individuals. Sequencing was performed with immunoSEQ multiplex PCR; in TCRdb, only in-frame clones are kept and a portion is missing. This sample has about 2.3 million clones, with approximately 93% found just once. Sequencing was performed on naive CD4+ T cells from PBMCs. Subset specified: CD45RA+ positively selected. The source is a man aged 18 to 29 in good health. Some clones in this sample may be carry-over from other donors' samples.

This clone was detected only once. The chain uses TRBV5-1 and TRBJ1-2; D perhaps matches TRBD1 (6 bases). The germline CDR1 and CDR2 sequences are SGHRS and YFSETQ. The V gene lost 4 bases and the J gene lost 2 bases, with 9 bases spanning the gap. The CDR3 covers 13 residues. In DNA form, the CDR3 reads TGCGCCAGCAGCCGGGGGGCAAACTATGGCTACACCTTC. Amino acids: CASSRGANYGYTF.

This rearrangement joins TRBV4-3 to TRBJ1-3, with TRBD1 as a possible D gene (6 bases). The V and J ends lost 0 bases and 2 bases respectively, with 8 bases between them. This CDR3 has 15 residues. CDR1 and CDR2 from the germline V gene are LGHNA and YSLEER. This CDR3 is CASSQEGGPGNTIYF. CDR3 bases: TGCGCCAGCAGCCAAGAAGGGGGGCCTGGAAACACCATATATTTT.

This chain links TRBV19 with TRBJ1-2, with D unclear. CDR3 length: 14 residues. Trimming stripped 1 base from V and 5 bases from J, with 11 bases between. Germline V gene lookup returns CDR1 LNHDA and CDR2 SQIVND (reference sequence). CDR3 sequence: CASSIAVSGYGYTF. In DNA form, the CDR3 reads TGTGCCAGTAGTATAGCTGTGTCGGGGTATGGCTACACCTTC.

The chain is built from TRBV2 and TRBJ2-7, with D unresolved. Germline values: CDR1 SNHLY, CDR2 FYNNEI. The CDR3 is 11 residues long. Trimming pared 8 bases from V and 2 bases from J, leaving 7 bases between. The CDR3 is CASALTYEQYF. CDR3 bases: TGTGCCAGCGCCCTGACCTACGAGCAGTACTTC.

The chain carries TRBV4-2 and TRBJ2-6, with D maybe TRBD1 (6 bases). With 1 base removed from V and 1 base from J, the gap between germline ends came to 14 bases. The CDR3 loop spans 18 amino acids. Germline V CDR1 and CDR2: LGHNA, YNFKEQ. The CDR3 loop is CASSQGSPQGSGANVLTF. The DNA for the CDR3 is TGTGCCAGCAGCCAAGGGAGCCCTCAGGGGTCTGGGGCCAACGTCCTGACTTTC.

The CDR3 sequence is CASSPVSAAETQYF. CDR3 in DNA: TGTGCCAGCTCACCAGTTTCGGCGGCGGAGACCCAGTACTTC. The chain combines TRBV18 with TRBJ2-5; D gene uncertain. CDR1 and CDR2 from the germline V gene are KGHSH and LQKENI. The CDR3 totals 14 residues. Trimming took off 2 bases at V and 5 bases at J, with 12 bases between the two ends.